The source of this T cell receptor (beta chain) is a study of control samples from healthy donors and cancer patients. Sequencing used immunoSEQ multiplex PCR; TCRdb keeps in-frame clones, though not all of them. The sample contains some 89,000 clones, about 89% of which appear only once. The sample holds one count of this clone. CDR3 length: 16 amino acids. Trimming took 0 bases from V and 2 from J, leaving 11 bases between them. Germline loops: CDR1 MNHNS, CDR2 SASEGT. The TCR comes from a man aged 25 to 40 in good health. The sample was blood. The rearrangement links TRBV6-1 to TRBJ1-5; no firm D call. The DNA for the CDR3 is TGTGCCAGCAGTGAAGCGAGCGGGGTACGCAATCAGCCCCAGCATTTT. As protein: CASSEASGVRNQPQHF.